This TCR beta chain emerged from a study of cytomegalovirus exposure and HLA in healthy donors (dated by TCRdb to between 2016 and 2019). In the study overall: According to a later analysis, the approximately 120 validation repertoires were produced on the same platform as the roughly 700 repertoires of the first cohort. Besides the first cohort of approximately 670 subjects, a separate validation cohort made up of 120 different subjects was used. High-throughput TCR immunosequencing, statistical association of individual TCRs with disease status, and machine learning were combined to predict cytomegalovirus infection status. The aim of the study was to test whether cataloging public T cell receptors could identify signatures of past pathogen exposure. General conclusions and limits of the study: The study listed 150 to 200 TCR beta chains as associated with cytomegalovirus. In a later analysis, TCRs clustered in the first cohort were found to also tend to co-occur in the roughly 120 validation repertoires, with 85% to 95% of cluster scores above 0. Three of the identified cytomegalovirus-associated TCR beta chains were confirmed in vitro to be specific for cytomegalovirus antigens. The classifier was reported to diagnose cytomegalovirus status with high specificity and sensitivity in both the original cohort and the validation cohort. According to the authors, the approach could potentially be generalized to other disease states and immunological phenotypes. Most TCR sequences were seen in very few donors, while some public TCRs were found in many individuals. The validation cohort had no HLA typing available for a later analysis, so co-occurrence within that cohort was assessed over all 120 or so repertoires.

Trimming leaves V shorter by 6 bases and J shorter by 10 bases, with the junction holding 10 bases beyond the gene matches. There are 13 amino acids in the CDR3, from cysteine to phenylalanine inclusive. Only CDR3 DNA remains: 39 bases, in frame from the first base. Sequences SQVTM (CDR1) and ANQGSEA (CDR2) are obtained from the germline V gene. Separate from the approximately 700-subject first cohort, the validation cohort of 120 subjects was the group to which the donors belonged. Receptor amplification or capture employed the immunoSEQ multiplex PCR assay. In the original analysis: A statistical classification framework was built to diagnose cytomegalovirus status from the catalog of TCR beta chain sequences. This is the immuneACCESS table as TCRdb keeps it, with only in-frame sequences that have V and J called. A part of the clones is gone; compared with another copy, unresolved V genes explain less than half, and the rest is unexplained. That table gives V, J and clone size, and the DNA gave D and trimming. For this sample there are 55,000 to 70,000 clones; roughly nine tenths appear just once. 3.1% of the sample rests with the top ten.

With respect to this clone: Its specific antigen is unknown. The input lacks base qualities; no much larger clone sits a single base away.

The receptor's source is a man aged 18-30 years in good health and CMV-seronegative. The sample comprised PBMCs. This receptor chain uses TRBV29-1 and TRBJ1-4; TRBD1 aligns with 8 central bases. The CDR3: CSVGDRGVGKLFF. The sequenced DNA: TGCAGCGTGGGCGACAGGGGAGTAGGAAAACTGTTTTTT.